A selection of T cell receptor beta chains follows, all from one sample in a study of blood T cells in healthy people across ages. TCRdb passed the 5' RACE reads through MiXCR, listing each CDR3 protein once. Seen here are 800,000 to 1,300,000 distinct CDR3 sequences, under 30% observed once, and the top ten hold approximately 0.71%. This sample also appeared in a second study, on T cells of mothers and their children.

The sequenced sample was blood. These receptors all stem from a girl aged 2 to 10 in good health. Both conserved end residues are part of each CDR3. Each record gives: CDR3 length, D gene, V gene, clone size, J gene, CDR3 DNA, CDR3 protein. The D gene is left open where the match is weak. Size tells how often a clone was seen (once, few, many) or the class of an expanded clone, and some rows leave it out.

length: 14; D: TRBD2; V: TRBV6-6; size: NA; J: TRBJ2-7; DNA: TGTGCCAGCAGTTACTCTCTAGCGGATTACGAGCAGTACTTC; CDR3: CASSYSLADYEQYF
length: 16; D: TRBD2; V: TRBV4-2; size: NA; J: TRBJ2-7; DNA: TGTGCCAGCAGCCAAGATAGGGCTAGCGGTTTCTACGAGCAGTACTTC; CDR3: CASSQDRASGFYEQYF
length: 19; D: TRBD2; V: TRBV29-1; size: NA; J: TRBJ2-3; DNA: TGCAGCGTTGAAGGTGCACTAGCGGGAGCACTCCATTCGACAGATACGCAGTATTTT; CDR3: CSVEGALAGALHSTDTQYF
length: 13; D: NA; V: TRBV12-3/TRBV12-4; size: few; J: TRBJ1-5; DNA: TGTGCCAGCAAAGAAGAGGGAAATCAGCCCCAGCATTTT; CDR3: CASKEEGNQPQHF
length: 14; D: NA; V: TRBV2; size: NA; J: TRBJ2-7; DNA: TGTGCCAGCAGTGAGCCCAGGATCCCCTACGAGCAGTACTTC; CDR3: CASSEPRIPYEQYF
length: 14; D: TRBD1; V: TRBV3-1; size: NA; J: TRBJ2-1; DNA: TGTGCCAGCAGCCAACGGACAGGGGACAATGAGCAGTTCTTC; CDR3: CASSQRTGDNEQFF
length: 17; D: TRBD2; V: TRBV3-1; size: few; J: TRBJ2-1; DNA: TGTGCCAGCAGCCAAGTGGGATTAGCGGGAGGAAAAGGAGAGCAGTTCTTC; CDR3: CASSQVGLAGGKGEQFF
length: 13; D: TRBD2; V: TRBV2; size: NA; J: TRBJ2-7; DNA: TGTGCCAGTCGGACTAGCGGGAGAAACGAGCAGTACTTC; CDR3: CASRTSGRNEQYF
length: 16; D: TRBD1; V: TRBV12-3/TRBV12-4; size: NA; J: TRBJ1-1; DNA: TGTGCCAGCAGTACGGACAGGGCTTCTCGGAACACTGAAGCTTTCTTT; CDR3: CASSTDRASRNTEAFF
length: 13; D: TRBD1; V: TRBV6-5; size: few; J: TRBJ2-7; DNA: TGTGCCACCGGACAGGGGCAGACCTACGAGCAGTACTTC; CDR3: CATGQGQTYEQYF
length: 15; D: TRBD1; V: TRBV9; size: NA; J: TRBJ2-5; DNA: TGTGCCAGCAGCGGGACAGGGTTTGTCCAAGAGACCCAGTACTTC; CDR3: CASSGTGFVQETQYF
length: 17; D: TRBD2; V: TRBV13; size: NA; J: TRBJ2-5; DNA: TGTGCCAGCAGCGGACCAGCGGGAGGGCCTGAGTGGGAGACCCAGTACTTC; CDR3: CASSGPAGGPEWETQYF
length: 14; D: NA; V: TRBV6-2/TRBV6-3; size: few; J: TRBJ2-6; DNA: TGTGCCAGCAGTACGGTAGCTGGGGCCAACGTCCTGACTTTC; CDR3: CASSTVAGANVLTF
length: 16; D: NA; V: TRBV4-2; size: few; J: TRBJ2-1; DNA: TGTGCCAGCAGCCAAGATGGGGGCGGCTCCTACAATGAGCAGTTCTTC; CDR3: CASSQDGGGSYNEQFF
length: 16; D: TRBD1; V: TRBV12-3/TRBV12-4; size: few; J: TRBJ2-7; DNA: TGTGCCAGCAGGACCGTAGGACAGGGAGACCCCTACGAGCAGTACTTC; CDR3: CASRTVGQGDPYEQYF
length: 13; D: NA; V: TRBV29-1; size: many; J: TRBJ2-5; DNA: TGCAGCGTTCGCCTGAGGCTTCAAGAGACCCAGTACTTC; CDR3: CSVRLRLQETQYF
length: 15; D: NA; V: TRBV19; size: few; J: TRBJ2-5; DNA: TGTGCCAGTAGTTCGAAACGGACAGTAAAAGAGACCCAGTACTTC; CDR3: CASSSKRTVKETQYF
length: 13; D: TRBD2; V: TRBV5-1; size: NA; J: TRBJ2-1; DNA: TGCGCCAGCATTTCGGGGGGGCAAAATGAGCAGTTCTTC; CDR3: CASISGGQNEQFF
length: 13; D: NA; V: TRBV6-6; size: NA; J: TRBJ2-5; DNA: TGTGCCAGCAGTTACAAAGGCCCAGAGACCCAGTACTTC; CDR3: CASSYKGPETQYF
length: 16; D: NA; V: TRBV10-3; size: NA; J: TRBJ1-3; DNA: TGTGCCATCAGTGATCAGACGGCGAGCTCTGGAAACACCATATATTTT; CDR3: CAISDQTASSGNTIYF
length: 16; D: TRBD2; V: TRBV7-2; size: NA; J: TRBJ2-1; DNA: TGTGCCAGCAGCTTAAGGGGACTAGCATCCTACAATGAGCAGTTCTTC; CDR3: CASSLRGLASYNEQFF
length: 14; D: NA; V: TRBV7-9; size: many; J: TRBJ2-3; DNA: TGTGCCAGCAGCCTCCTGACTAGCACAGATACGCAGTATTTT; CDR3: CASSLLTSTDTQYF
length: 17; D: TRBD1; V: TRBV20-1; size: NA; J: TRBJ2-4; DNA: TGCAGTGCTAGAGAACCCGGGACAGTGGCCCGTATGCACATTCAGTACTTC; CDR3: CSAREPGTVARMHIQYF
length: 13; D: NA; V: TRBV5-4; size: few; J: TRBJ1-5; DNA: TGTGCCAGCAGCCGAGGGGGGGATCAGCCCCAGCATTTT; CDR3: CASSRGGDQPQHF
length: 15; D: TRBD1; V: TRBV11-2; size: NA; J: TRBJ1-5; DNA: TGTGCCAGCAGCTTTGGGACAGGGTTCAATCAGCCCCAGCATTTT; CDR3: CASSFGTGFNQPQHF
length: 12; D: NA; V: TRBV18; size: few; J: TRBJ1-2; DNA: TGTGCCAGCTCCCCGGCACAGGATGGCTACACCTTC; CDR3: CASSPAQDGYTF
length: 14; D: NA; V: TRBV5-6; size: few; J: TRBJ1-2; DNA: TGTGCCAGCAGCAAAACCGGGGGTCCCTATGGCTACACCTTC; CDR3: CASSKTGGPYGYTF
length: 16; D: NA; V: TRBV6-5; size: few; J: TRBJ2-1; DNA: TGTGCCAGCAGTTACTCAGGGGGTATCCCCTACAATGAGCAGTTCTTC; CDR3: CASSYSGGIPYNEQFF
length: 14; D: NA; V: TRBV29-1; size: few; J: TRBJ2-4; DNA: TGCAGCGTTGACGGGGGAGCGGCCAAAAACATTCAGTACTTC; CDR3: CSVDGGAAKNIQYF
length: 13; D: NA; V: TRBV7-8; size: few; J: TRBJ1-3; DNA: TGTGCCAGCAGCTTAGCGACTGGAAACACCATATATTTT; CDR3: CASSLATGNTIYF
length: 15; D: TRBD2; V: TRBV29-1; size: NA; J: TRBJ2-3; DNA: TGCAGCGTTTCGACTAGCGGGAGTTACACAGATACGCAGTATTTT; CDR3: CSVSTSGSYTDTQYF
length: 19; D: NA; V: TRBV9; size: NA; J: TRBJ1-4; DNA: TGTGCCAGCAGCTTTCGACGGACGCAGGGGCCCGGCTTAAATGAAAAACTGTTTTTT; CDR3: CASSFRRTQGPGLNEKLFF
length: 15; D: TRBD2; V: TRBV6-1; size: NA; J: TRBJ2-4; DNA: TGTGCCAGCTCTGCCGGGGGGTCCGCTGCGAACATTCAGTACTTC; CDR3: CASSAGGSAANIQYF
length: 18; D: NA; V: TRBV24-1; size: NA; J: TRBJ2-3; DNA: TGTGCCACCAGTGATTCCCTCTACAATACGGGGAACACAGATACGCAGTATTTT; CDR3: CATSDSLYNTGNTDTQYF
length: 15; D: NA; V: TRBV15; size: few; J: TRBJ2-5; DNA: TGTGCCACCAGCAGGGGGACCGGGGTAGGAGAGACCCAGTACTTC; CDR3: CATSRGTGVGETQYF
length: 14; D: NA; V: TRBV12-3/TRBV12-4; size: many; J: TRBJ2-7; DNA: TGTGCCAGCAGTTTGACGGACATTCCCTACGAGCAGTACTTC; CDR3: CASSLTDIPYEQYF
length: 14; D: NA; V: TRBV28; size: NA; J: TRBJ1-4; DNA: TGTGCCAGCAGTTTTGACGACCGGAATGAAAAACTGTTTTTT; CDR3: CASSFDDRNEKLFF
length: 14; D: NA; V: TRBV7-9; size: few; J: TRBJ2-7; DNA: TGTGCCAGCAGCTTAGACCCGGAATCCTACGAGCAGTACTTC; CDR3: CASSLDPESYEQYF
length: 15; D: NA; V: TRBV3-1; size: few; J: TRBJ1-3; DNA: TGTGCCAGCAGCCGGCGGACCCTAGAGGTGGACACCATATATTTT; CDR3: CASSRRTLEVDTIYF
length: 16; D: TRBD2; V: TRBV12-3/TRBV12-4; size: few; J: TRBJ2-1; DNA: TGTGCCAGCAGTTTTCCTGTTGGGACGGGGGGGCTTGAGCAGTTCTTC; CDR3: CASSFPVGTGGLEQFF
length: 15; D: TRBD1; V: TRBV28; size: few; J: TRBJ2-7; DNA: TGTGCCAGCGGGTACCGGGACAGACCAATTTACGAGCAGTACTTC; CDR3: CASGYRDRPIYEQYF
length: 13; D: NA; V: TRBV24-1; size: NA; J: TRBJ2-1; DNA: TGTGCCACCAGTGAGGATGCCTACAATGAGCAGTTCTTC; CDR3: CATSEDAYNEQFF
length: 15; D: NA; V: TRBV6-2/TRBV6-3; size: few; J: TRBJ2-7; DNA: TGTGCCAGCAGTTATAGTCGGGAGCGGTCCTACGAGCAGTACTTC; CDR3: CASSYSRERSYEQYF
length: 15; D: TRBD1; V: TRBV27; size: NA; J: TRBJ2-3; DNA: TGTGCCAGCAGTTTTGTGGGACAGGGGGCAAATACGCAGTATTTT; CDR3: CASSFVGQGANTQYF
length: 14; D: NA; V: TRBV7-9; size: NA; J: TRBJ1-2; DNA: TGTGCCAGCAGCTCAGGGACGGATCTTTATGGCTACACCTTC; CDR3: CASSSGTDLYGYTF
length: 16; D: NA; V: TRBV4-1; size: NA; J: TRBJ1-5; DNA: TGCGCCAGCAGCCCCCGGTGGTGGATTGACAATCAGCCCCAGCATTTT; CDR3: CASSPRWWIDNQPQHF